The clone carrying this T cell receptor (beta chain) was found a few times. Its antigen is as yet unknown. In the authors' workflow: Junction-only sequences produced by ImmunoSEQ had no quality scores, so filtering differed. The table came from immunoSEQ multiplex PCR; TCRdb's copy has only in-frame clones and leaves some out. D and trimming come from the DNA, and the V and J calls and clone size come from that table. There are just over 2,000,000 clones in the sample; 95% occur only once, and 0.1% to 0.15% lies in the top ten. The CDR3 is 13 residues long. Trimming stripped 5 bases from V and 7 bases from J, with 9 bases between. Germline V gives CDR1 KGHSH, CDR2 LQKENI. This sample stems from a study of shared clonotypes between healthy human individuals. Notes on the study in general: Sharing across four donors was highest in naive CD4 (roughly 5%) and lowest in memory CD8 (approximately 0.4%).

The sequenced sample consisted of naive CD4+ T cells sorted from blood. Subset: CD45RA+ positively selected. This TCR was recovered from a man aged 18 to 30 in good health. The chain couples TRBV18 to TRBJ1-6; TRBD1 is a possible D gene (5 bases). CDR3 protein: CASSAGANSPLHF. The CDR3 DNA is TGTGCCAGCTCAGCCGGGGCCAATTCACCCCTCCACTTT.